This is a list of T cell receptor beta chains from one sample in a study of blood T cell repertoires in COVID-19. TCRdb keeps only in-frame clones here, not all; method: immunoSEQ multiplex PCR. The data contain over 100,000 clones, around 90% of them singletons. The sample comprised peripheral blood. The receptors stem from a man aged 50 to 59 with active COVID-19. Each CDR3 is given with its conserved first and last residue. A D gene is named only where the DNA matches it firmly. Rows give clone size only sometimes, using once, few, many, or a class for an expanded clone.

D gene: TRBD1; V gene: TRBV27; clone size: few; J gene: TRBJ1-6; CDR3 DNA: TGTGCCAGCAGGGCAGGGGGCAATTCACCCCTCCACTTT; CDR3 protein: CASRAGGNSPLHF
D gene: -; V gene: TRBV18; clone size: -; J gene: TRBJ1-2; CDR3 DNA: TGTGCCAGCTCAAGATCCGGCAGGGAGGTTGTGTTC; CDR3 protein: CASSRSGREVVF
D gene: TRBD2; V gene: TRBV27; clone size: -; J gene: TRBJ2-1; CDR3 DNA: TGTGCCAGCATCGGGGGGAGCTCCTACAATGAGCAGTTCTTC; CDR3 protein: CASIGGSSYNEQFF
D gene: TRBD1; V gene: TRBV9; clone size: -; J gene: TRBJ2-1; CDR3 DNA: TGTGCCAGCAGCGCCATGGGGACAGGGAACAATGAGCAGTTCTTC; CDR3 protein: CASSAMGTGNNEQFF
D gene: TRBD1; V gene: TRBV6-1; clone size: -; J gene: TRBJ1-2; CDR3 DNA: TGTGCCAGCAGTGAGGGACAGGGGGCCGTCTATGGCTACACCTTC; CDR3 protein: CASSEGQGAVYGYTF
D gene: TRBD1; V gene: TRBV4-1; clone size: few; J gene: TRBJ1-3; CDR3 DNA: TGCGCCAGCAGCCTACAGACAGGGATGAGTAACACCATATATTTT; CDR3 protein: CASSLQTGMSNTIYF
D gene: TRBD1; V gene: TRBV7-2; clone size: -; J gene: TRBJ1-1; CDR3 DNA: TGTGCCAGCAGCCCCGCCGGGACAGGGCGGGACACTGAAGCTTTCTTT; CDR3 protein: CASSPAGTGRDTEAFF
D gene: -; V gene: TRBV21-1; clone size: -; J gene: TRBJ2-3; CDR3 DNA: TGTGCCAGCAGCAAAAGACTAGCGGGGGGGCTGGGCACAGATACGCAGTATTTT; CDR3 protein: CASSKRLAGGLGTDTQYF
D gene: TRBD2; V gene: TRBV27; clone size: -; J gene: TRBJ2-3; CDR3 DNA: TGTGCCAGCAGTTTCGGGACTAGCGGGGGACTTAGCACAGATACGCAGTATTTT; CDR3 protein: CASSFGTSGGLSTDTQYF
D gene: TRBD2; V gene: TRBV5-8; clone size: -; J gene: TRBJ2-5; CDR3 DNA: TGTGCCAGCAGCGGGGGGGATCGATACCAAGAGACCCAGTACTTC; CDR3 protein: CASSGGDRYQETQYF
D gene: TRBD2; V gene: TRBV15; clone size: -; J gene: TRBJ2-1; CDR3 DNA: TGTGCCACCAGCACGGGACTAGCGGGGGTTCAGGGCAATGAGCAGTTCTTC; CDR3 protein: CATSTGLAGVQGNEQFF
D gene: -; V gene: TRBV11-1; clone size: -; J gene: TRBJ2-1; CDR3 DNA: TGTGCCAGCAGCGACAGAAACTGGGAGCAGTTCTTC; CDR3 protein: CASSDRNWEQFF
D gene: -; V gene: TRBV5-1; clone size: -; J gene: TRBJ1-1; CDR3 DNA: TGCGCCAGCAGCTTAATTCCCCAGGGTCTGGACACTGAAGCTTTCTTT; CDR3 protein: CASSLIPQGLDTEAFF
D gene: TRBD1; V gene: TRBV18; clone size: -; J gene: TRBJ1-2; CDR3 DNA: TGTGCCAGCTCACTCCGGGACAGGGACGACTATGGCTACACCTTC; CDR3 protein: CASSLRDRDDYGYTF